This entry is about one T cell receptor (beta chain). No antigen is known for it. Germline assignment: CDR1 SNHLY and CDR2 FYNNEI. V lost 8 bases, J lost 0 bases, and 15 bases lay in between. The CDR3 runs 15 residues. The entry originates in a study of T cell responses to AZD1222 COVID-19 vaccine. General study findings and limits: White British ancestry dominated among donors, who included more females, and clonal diversity was possibly underestimated. Spike as a whole was targeted by vaccine-associated CD4 TCRs, dominant at 160-218 and 743-854.

The assay was immunoSEQ multiplex PCR, and TCRdb's table has in-frame clones only and misses some. The data contain 200,000 or so clones, 85% to 90% of them singletons. The clonotype was recovered from an adult in good health. Source: peripheral blood, taken on day 0 of AZD1222 vaccination. V gene TRBV2 combines with J gene TRBJ2-3; D may be TRBD2 (6 bases). CDR3 DNA: TGTGCCAGCCGTTGGGCGGGGACTAGCACAGATACGCAGTATTTT. Encoded protein: CASRWAGTSTDTQYF.